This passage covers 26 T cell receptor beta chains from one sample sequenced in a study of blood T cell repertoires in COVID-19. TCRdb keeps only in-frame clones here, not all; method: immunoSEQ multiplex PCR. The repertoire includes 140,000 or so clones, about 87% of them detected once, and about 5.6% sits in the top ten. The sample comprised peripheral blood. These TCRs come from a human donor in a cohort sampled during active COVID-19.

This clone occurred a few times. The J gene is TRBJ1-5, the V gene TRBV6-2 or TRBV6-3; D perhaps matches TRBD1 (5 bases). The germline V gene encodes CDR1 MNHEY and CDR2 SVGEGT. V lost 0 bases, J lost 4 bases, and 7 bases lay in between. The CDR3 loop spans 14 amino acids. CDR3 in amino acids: CASSYSTVNQPQHF. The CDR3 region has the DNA TGTGCCAGCAGTTACTCGACAGTGAATCAGCCCCAGCATTTT.

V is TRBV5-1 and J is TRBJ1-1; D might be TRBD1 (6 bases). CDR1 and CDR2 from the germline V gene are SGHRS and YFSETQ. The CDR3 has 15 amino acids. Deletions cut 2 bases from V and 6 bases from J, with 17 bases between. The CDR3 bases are TGCGCCAGCAGCTTCGCCGGGACAAGGGTGGCTGAAGCTTTCTTT. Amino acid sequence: CASSFAGTRVAEAFF.

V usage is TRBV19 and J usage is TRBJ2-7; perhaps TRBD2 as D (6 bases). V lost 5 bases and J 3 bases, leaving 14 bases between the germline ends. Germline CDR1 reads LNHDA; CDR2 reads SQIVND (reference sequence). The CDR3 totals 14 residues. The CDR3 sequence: CASSHRENLYEQYF. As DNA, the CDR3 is TGTGCCAGTAGTCACCGGGAGAACCTCTACGAGCAGTACTTC.

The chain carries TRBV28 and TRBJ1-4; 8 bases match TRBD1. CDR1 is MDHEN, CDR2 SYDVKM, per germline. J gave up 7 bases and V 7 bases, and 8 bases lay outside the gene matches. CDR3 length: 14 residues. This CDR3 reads CASTPGGAGEKLFF. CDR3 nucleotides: TGTGCCAGCACCCCAGGGGGCGCCGGTGAAAAACTGTTTTTT.

CDR3 nucleotides: TGTGCCAGCTCACTACTGGACAGCACTGAAGCTTTCTTT. It specifies CASSLLDSTEAFF. The rearrangement links TRBV18 to TRBJ1-1; D possibly corresponds to TRBD1 (6 bases). The CDR3 consists of 13 residues. V lost 4 bases to trimming and J lost 4 bases, with 10 bases between them. The germline CDR1 and CDR2 sequences are KGHSH and LQKENI. Together with reference TRBV18 and TRBJ1-1, the CDR3 gives the full variable domain: NAGVMQNPRHLVRRRGQEARLRCSPMKGHSHVYWYRQLPEEGLKFMVYLQKENIIDESGMPKERFSAEFPKEGPSILRIQQVVRGDSAAYFCASSLLDSTEAFFGQGTRLTVV.

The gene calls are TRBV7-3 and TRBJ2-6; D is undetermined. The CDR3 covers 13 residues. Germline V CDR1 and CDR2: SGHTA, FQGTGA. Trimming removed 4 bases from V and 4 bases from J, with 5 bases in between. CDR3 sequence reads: CASSSQGANVLTF. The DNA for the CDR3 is TGTGCCAGCAGCTCCCAGGGGGCCAACGTCCTGACTTTC.

The CDR3 nucleotides are TGTGCCACCAGCTTCCTAGCTGGAGAGCAGTTCTTC. This sequence encodes CATSFLAGEQFF. The chain uses TRBV15 and TRBJ2-1; a possible D gene is TRBD2 (5 bases). CDR1 and CDR2 from the germline V gene are LNHNV and YYDKDF (reference sequence). The CDR3 extends over 12 amino acids. V was clipped by 5 bases and J by 10 bases, with 12 bases between them.

The CDR3 bases are TGCGCCAGCAGTGAGAGACAGTCCAATTCACCCCTCCACTTT. Protein product: CASSERQSNSPLHF. This rearrangement joins TRBV10-2 to TRBJ1-6; TRBD1 is a possible D gene (5 bases). The CDR3 spans 14 residues. In germline, CDR1 is WSHSY, CDR2 SAAADI. Trimming pared 2 bases from V and 7 bases from J, leaving 9 bases between.

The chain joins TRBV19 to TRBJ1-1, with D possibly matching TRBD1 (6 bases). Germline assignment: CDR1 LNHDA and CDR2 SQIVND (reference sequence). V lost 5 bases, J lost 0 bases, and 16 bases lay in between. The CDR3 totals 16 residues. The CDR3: CASSLQGTIMNTEAFF. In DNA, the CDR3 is TGTGCCAGTAGTTTACAGGGTACGATCATGAACACTGAAGCTTTCTTT.

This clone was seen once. CDR3 region: CASSLGVGQGAYGNQPQHF. CDR3 DNA sequence: TGTGCCAGCAGCTTAGGTGTAGGTCAGGGGGCCTATGGCAATCAGCCCCAGCATTTT. The J gene is TRBJ1-5, the V gene TRBV7-2; 8 nucleotides agree with TRBD1. There are 19 residues in the CDR3. The V segment lost 1 base and the J segment 2 bases; nucleotides outside the gene matches: 13. Germline V gene lookup returns CDR1 SGHTA and CDR2 FQGNSA.

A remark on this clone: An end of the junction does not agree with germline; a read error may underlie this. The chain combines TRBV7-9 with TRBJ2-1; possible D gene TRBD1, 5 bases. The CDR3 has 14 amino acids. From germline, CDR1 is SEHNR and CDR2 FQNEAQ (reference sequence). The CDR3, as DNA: TGTGCCAGCAGCATAGCCTCAGGGTACAATGAGCAGTTCTTC. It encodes CASSIASGYNEQFF.

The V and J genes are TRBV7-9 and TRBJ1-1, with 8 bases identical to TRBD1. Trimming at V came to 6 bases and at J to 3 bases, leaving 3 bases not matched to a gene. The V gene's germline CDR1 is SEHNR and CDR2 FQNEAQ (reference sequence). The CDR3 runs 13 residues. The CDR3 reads CASRDRADTEAFF. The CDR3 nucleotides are TGTGCCAGCAGGGACAGGGCGGACACTGAAGCTTTCTTT.

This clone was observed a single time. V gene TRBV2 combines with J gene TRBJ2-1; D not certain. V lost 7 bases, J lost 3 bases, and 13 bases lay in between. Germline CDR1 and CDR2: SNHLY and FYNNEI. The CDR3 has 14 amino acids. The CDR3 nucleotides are TGTGCCAGCAATAGGTGGGCAGGCTACAATGAGCAGTTCTTC. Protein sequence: CASNRWAGYNEQFF.

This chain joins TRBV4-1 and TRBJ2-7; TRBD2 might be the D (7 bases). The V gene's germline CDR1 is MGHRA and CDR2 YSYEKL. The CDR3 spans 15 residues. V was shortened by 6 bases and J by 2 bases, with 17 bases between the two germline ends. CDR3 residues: CASSWRGGSAYEQYF. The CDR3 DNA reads TGCGCCAGCAGTTGGAGGGGGGGATCCGCCTACGAGCAGTACTTC.

CDR3 region: CASSLESREFETQYF. The DNA for the CDR3 is TGTGCCAGCAGCTTAGAATCCAGGGAATTCGAGACCCAGTACTTC. The genes are TRBV11-2 and TRBJ2-5, with D tentatively TRBD1 (5 bases). V lost 0 bases to trimming and J lost 5 bases, with 13 bases between them. The CDR3 spans 15 residues. The germline gives CDR1 SGHAT, CDR2 FQNNGV.

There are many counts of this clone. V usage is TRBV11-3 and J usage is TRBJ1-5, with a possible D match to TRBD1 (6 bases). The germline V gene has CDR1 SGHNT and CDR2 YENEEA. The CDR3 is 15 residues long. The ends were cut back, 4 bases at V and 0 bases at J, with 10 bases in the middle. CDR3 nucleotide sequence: TGTGCCAGCAGCTCGAGGGGGAATAGCAATCAGCCCCAGCATTTT. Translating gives CASSSRGNSNQPQHF.

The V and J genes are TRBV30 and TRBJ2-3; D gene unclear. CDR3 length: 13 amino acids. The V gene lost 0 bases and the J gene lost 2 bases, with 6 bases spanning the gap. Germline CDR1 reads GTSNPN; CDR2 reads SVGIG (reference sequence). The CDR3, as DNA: TGTGCCTGGAGTGTTTTCTCCACAGATACGCAGTATTTT. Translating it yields CAWSVFSTDTQYF.

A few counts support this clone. The CDR3 reads CASSIEVNYGYTF. CDR3 sequence (DNA): TGTGCCAGCAGCATAGAAGTTAACTATGGCTACACCTTC. The chain carries TRBV7-3 and TRBJ1-2; D ambiguous. Trimming left V 5 bases short and J 1 base short, with 8 bases between. The CDR3 is made up of 13 amino acids. Looked up from germline, CDR1 is SGHTA and CDR2 is FQGTGA. The variable domain in full, completed from reference TRBV7-3 and TRBJ1-2, reads GAGVSQTPSNKVTEKGKYVELRCDPISGHTALYWYRQSLGQGPEFLIYFQGTGAADDSGLPNDRFFAVRPEGSVSTLKIQRTERGDSAVYLCASSIEVNYGYTFGSGTRLTVV.

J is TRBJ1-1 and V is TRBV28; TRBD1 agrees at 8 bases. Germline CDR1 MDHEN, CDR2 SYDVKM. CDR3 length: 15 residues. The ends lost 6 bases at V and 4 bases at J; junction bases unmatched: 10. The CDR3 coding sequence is TGTGCCAGCAGCCCCCAGGGGGCAAGAGGCACTGAAGCTTTCTTT. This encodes CASSPQGARGTEAFF.

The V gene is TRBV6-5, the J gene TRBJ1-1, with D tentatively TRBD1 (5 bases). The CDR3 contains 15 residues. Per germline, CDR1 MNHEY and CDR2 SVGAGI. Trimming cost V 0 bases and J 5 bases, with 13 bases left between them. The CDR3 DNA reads TGTGCCAGCAGTTACTCTGCAGGGATGCGTACTGAAGCTTTCTTT. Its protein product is CASSYSAGMRTEAFF.

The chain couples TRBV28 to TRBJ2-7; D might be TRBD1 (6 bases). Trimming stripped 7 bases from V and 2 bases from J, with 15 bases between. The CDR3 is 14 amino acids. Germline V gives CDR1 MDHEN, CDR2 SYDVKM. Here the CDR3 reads CASIRDTNPYEQYF. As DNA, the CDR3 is TGTGCCAGCATACGGGACACTAACCCCTACGAGCAGTACTTC. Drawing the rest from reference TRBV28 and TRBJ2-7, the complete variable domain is DVKVTQSSRYLVKRTGEKVFLECVQDMDHENMFWYRQDPGLGLRLIYFSYDVKMKEKGDIPEGYSVSREKKERFSLILESASTNQTSMYLCASIRDTNPYEQYFGPGTRLTVT.

CDR3 DNA: TGCGCCAGCAGCGTCAGGACTAGCGCGAACACCGGGGAGCTGTTTTTT. This translates into CASSVRTSANTGELFF. The chain employs TRBV5-1 and TRBJ2-2; 9 bases are shared with TRBD2. This CDR3 comprises 16 residues. J lost 0 bases, V lost 4 bases, and 4 bases had no gene match. Germline CDR1 reads SGHRS; CDR2 reads YFSETQ.

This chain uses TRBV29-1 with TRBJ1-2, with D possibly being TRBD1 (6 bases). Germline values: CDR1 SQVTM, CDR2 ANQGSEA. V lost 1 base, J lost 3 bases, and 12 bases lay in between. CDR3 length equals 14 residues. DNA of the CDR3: TGCAGCGTTGAAGGAACAGGGACGGACTATGGCTACACCTTC. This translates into CSVEGTGTDYGYTF.

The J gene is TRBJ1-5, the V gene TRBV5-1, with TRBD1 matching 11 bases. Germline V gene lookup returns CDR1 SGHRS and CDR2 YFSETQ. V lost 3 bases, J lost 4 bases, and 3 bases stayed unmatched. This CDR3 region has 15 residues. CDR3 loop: CASSWGTGGNQPQHF. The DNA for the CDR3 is TGCGCCAGCAGCTGGGGGACAGGGGGTAATCAGCCCCAGCATTTT. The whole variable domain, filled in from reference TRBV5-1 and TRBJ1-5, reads KAGVTQTPRYLIKTRGQQVTLSCSPISGHRSVSWYQQTPGQGLQFLFEYFSETQRNKGNFPGRFSGRQFSNSRSEMNVSTLELGDSALYLCASSWGTGGNQPQHFGDGTRLSIL.

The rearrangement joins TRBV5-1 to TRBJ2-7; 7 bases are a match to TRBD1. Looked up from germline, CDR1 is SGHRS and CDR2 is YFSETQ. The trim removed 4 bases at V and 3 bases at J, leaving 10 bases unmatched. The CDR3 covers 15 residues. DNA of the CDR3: TGCGCCAGCAGCCTCCAACAGGGGAGCGACTACGAGCAGTACTTC. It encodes CASSLQQGSDYEQYF. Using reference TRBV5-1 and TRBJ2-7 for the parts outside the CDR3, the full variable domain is KAGVTQTPRYLIKTRGQQVTLSCSPISGHRSVSWYQQTPGQGLQFLFEYFSETQRNKGNFPGRFSGRQFSNSRSEMNVSTLELGDSALYLCASSLQQGSDYEQYFGPGTRLTVT.

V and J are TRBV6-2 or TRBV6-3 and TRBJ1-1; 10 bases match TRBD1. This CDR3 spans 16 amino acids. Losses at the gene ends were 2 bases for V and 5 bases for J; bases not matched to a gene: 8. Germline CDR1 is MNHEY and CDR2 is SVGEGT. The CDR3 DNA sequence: TGTGCCAGCAGTTACCCTCCGGGACAGGGGAGGACTGAAGCTTTCTTT. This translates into CASSYPPGQGRTEAFF.